At least ten counts were recorded for the clone carrying this T cell receptor (beta chain). Its antigen is unidentified. RNA transcripts provided the source from which TCR beta CDR3 regions were amplified. First-round RT-PCR targeting the TCR CDR3 was performed with the HTBI primer set. TCRdb reanalysed the multiplex PCR reads using MiXCR and keeps one entry per CDR3 protein. The table shows fewer than 700,000 distinct CDR3 sequences, with 16% occurring only once. Hyperthyroidism in the patients, aged 18 to 65, was newly diagnosed and under 2 months in duration. Orbital computed tomography, thyroid ultrasound, serum thyroxine and TRAb, and clinical symptoms together informed the diagnoses. The sample is drawn from a study of T cells in Graves' hyperthyroidism and ophthalmopathy. Study results and caveats: Stable hyperthyroidism was separated from ophthalmopathy by a model based on 13 V-J features.

Trimming pared 1 base from V and 1 base from J, leaving 4 bases between. Per germline, CDR1 KGHSH and CDR2 LQKENI. The CDR3 has 14 residues. Material: blood. The TCR sequence derives from a woman between 25 and 40 years old with Graves' hyperthyroidism. This chain uses TRBV18 with TRBJ2-2; D is unclear. CDR3 sequence (DNA): TGTGCCAGCTCACCACGACAGAACACCGGGGAGCTGTTTTTT. Translated, it gives CASSPRQNTGELFF.